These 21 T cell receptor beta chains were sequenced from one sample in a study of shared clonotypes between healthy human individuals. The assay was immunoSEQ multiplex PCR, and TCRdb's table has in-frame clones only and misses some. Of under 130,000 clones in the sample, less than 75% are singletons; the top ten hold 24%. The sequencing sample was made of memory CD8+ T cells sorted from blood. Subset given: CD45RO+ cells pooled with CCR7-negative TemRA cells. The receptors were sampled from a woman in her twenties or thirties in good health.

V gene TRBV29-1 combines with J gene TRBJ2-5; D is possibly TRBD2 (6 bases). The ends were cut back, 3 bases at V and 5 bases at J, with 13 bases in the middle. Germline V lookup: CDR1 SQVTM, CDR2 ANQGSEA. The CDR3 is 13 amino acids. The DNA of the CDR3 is TGCAGCGTTGAGCGCGGGGCGGGGGAGACCCAGTACTTC. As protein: CSVERGAGETQYF.

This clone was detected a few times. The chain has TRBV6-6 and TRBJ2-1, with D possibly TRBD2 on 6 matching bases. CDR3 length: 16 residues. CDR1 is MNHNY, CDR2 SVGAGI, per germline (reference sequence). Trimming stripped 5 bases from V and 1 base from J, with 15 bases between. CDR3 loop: CASSQRGSISYNEQFF. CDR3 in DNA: TGTGCCAGCAGTCAACGGGGGAGTATTTCCTACAATGAGCAGTTCTTC.

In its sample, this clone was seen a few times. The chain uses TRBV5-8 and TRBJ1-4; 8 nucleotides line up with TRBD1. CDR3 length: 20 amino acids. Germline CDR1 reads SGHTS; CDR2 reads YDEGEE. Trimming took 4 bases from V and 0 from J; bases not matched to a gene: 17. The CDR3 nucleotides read TGTGCCAGCAGCGACAACAGGGGGGACTTAAATACCGCAACTAATGAAAAACTGTTTTTT. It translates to CASSDNRGDLNTATNEKLFF.

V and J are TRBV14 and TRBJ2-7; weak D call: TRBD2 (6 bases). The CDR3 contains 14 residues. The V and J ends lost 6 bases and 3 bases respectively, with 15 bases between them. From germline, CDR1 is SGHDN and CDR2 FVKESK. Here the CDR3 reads CASRAGGSVYEQYF. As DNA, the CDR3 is TGTGCCAGCAGAGCAGGAGGGAGCGTCTACGAGCAGTACTTC.

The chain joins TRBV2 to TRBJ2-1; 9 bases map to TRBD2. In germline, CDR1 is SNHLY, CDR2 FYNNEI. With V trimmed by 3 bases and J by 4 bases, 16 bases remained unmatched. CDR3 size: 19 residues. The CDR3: CASSDGFRLAVWGYNEQFF. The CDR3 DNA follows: TGTGCCAGCAGTGATGGCTTCAGACTAGCGGTCTGGGGTTACAATGAGCAGTTCTTC.

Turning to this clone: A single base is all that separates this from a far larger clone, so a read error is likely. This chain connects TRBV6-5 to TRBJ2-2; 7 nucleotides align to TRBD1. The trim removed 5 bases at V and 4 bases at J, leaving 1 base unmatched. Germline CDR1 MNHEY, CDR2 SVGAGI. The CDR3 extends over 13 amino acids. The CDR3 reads CASSDRATGELFF. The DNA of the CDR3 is TGTGCCAGCAGTGACAGGGCCACCGGGGAGCTGTTTTTT.

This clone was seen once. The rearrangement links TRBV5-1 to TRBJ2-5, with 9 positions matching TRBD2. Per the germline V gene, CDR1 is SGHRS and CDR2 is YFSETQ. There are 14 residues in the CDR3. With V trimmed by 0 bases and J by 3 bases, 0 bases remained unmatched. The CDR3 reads CASSLVAGEETQYF. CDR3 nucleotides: TGCGCCAGCAGCTTGGTAGCGGGAGAAGAGACCCAGTACTTC.

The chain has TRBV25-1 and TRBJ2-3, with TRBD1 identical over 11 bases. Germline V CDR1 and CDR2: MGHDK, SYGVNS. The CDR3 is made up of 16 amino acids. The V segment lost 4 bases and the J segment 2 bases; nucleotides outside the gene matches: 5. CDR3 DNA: TGTGCCAGCAGTGTACGGGACAGGGGGGACACAGATACGCAGTATTTT. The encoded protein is CASSVRDRGDTDTQYF.

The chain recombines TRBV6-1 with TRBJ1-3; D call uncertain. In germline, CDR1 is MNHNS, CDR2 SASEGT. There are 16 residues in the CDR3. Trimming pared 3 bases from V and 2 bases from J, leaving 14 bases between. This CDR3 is CASSEGAVFPGNTIYF. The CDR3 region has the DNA TGTGCCAGCAGTGAGGGAGCAGTTTTCCCTGGAAACACCATATATTTT.

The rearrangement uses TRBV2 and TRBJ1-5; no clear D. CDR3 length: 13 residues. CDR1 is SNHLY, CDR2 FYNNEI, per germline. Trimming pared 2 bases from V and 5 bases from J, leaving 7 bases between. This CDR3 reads CASSEQEYQPQHF. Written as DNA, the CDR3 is TGTGCCAGCAGTGAACAGGAATATCAGCCCCAGCATTTT.

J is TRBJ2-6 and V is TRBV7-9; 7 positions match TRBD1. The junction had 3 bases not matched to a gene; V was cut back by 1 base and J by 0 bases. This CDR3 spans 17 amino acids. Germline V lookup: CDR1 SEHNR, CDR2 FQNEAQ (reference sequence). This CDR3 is CASSLGQGVSGANVLTF. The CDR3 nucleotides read TGTGCCAGCAGCTTAGGACAGGGAGTCTCTGGGGCCAACGTCCTGACTTTC.

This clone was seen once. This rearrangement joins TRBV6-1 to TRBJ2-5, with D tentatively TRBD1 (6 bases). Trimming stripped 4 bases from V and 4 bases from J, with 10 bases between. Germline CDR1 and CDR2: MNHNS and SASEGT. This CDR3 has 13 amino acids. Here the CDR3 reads CASSVGAGETQYF. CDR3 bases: TGTGCCAGCAGTGTGGGGGCGGGAGAGACCCAGTACTTC.

This CDR3 is CASSMGTIQPQHF. Written as DNA, the CDR3 is TGTGCCAGCAGTATGGGGACGATTCAGCCCCAGCATTTT. The rearrangement uses TRBV5-5 and TRBJ1-5; tentatively, D is TRBD1 (5 bases). V lost 5 bases and J lost 6, with 12 bases in between. The CDR3 runs 13 residues. Germline V CDR1 and CDR2: SGHKS, YYEKEE (reference sequence).

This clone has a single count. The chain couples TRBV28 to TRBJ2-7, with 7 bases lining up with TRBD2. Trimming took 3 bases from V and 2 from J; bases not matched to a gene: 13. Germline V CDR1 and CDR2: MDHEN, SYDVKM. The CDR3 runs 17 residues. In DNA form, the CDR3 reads TGTGCCAGCAGTTTTTTCCCGGGTCCGGGAGGAACCTACGAGCAGTACTTC. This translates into CASSFFPGPGGTYEQYF.

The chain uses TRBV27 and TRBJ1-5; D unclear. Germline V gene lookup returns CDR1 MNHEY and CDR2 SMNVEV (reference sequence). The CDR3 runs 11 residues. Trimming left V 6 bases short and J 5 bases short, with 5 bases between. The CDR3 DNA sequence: TGTGCCAGCAGAGATGATCAGCCCCAGCATTTT. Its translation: CASRDDQPQHF.

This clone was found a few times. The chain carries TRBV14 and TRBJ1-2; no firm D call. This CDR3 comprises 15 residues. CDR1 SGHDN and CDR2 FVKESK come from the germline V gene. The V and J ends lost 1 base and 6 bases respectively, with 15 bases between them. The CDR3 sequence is CASSQGGILNNGYTF. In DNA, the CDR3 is TGTGCCAGCAGCCAAGGCGGGATACTGAACAATGGCTACACCTTC.

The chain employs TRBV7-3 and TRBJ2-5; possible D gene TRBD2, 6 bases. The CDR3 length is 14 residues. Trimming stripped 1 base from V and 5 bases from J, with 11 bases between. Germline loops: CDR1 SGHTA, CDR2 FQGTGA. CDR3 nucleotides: TGTGCCAGCAGCTTAAACGGGAGAGGGGAGACCCAGTACTTC. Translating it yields CASSLNGRGETQYF.

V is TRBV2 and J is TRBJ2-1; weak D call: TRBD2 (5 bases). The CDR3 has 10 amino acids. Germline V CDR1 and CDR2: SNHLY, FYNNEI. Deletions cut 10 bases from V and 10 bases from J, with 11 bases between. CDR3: CATRGREQFF. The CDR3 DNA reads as TGTGCCACCCGGGGTCGGGAGCAGTTCTTC.

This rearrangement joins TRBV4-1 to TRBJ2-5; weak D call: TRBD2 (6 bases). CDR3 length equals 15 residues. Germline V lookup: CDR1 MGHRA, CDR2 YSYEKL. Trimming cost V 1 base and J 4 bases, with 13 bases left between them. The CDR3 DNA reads TGCGCCAGCAGCCAAGTATCCGGGGAGGCAGAGACCCAGTACTTC. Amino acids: CASSQVSGEAETQYF.

CDR3 in amino acids: CASSFLGDMAEAFF. The CDR3 DNA sequence: TGTGCCAGCAGCTTTCTTGGAGATATGGCTGAAGCTTTCTTT. V gene TRBV5-6 combines with J gene TRBJ1-1; the D is unclear. The CDR3 has 14 amino acids. Germline lookup yields CDR1 SGHDT and CDR2 YYEEEE. Trimming shortened V by 2 bases and J by 6 bases, and 14 bases separated the two germline ends. Supplemented by reference TRBV5-6 and TRBJ1-1, the full variable domain reads DAGVTQSPTHLIKTRGQQVTLRCSPKSGHDTVSWYQQALGQGPQFIFQYYEEEERQRGNFPDRFSGHQFPNYSSELNVNALLLGDSALYLCASSFLGDMAEAFFGQGTRLTVV.

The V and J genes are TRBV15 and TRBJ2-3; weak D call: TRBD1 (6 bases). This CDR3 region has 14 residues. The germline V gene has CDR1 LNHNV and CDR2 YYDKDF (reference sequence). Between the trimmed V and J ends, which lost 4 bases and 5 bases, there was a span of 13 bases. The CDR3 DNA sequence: TGTGCCACCAGCAAACAGGGTAATATAGATACGCAGTATTTT. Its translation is CATSKQGNIDTQYF.